The next 6 T cell receptor beta chains were all read from a single sample in a study of blood T cell repertoires in COVID-19. Profiling relied on immunoSEQ multiplex PCR, and the TCRdb table lists in-frame clones only, not all of them. This sample has about 360,000 clones; roughly 86% occur once, and the top ten carry under 1.5%. The specimen sequenced was PBMCs or T cells enriched from blood (not recorded which). Every receptor here comes from a young man who had recovered from COVID-19.

This clone was found once. This chain links TRBV5-5 with TRBJ1-5; D is undetermined. Germline values: CDR1 SGHKS, CDR2 YYEKEE (reference sequence). This CDR3 has 12 amino acids. Trimming took 0 bases from V and 9 from J, leaving 7 bases between them. The CDR3 coding sequence is TGTGCCAGCAGCTTGGAATCGGGGCCCCAGCATTTT. Amino acid sequence: CASSLESGPQHF.

This chain links TRBV7-9 with TRBJ1-1, with 8 bases that match TRBD1. The length of the CDR3 is 18 residues. V shed 1 base, J shed 0 bases, and the junction held 10 bases outside the gene matches. Germline V gives CDR1 SEHNR, CDR2 FQNEAQ (reference sequence). The CDR3 loop is CASSLGGTGLVVNTEAFF. The CDR3 bases are TGTGCCAGCAGCTTAGGTGGGACAGGTCTGGTTGTGAACACTGAAGCTTTCTTT. Complete variable domain (other parts from reference TRBV7-9 and TRBJ1-1): DTGVSQNPRHKITKRGQNVTFRCDPISEHNRLYWYRQTLGQGPEFLTYFQNEAQLEKSRLLSDRFSAERPKGSFSTLEIQRTEQGDSAMYLCASSLGGTGLVVNTEAFFGQGTRLTVV.

The chain combines TRBV9 with TRBJ2-3; no firm D call. V was shortened by 0 bases and J by 0 bases, with 5 bases between the two germline ends. The CDR3 loop spans 14 amino acids. Looked up from germline, CDR1 is SGDLS and CDR2 is YYNGEE. CDR3 sequence reads: CASSVVASTDTQYF. The CDR3 DNA reads as TGTGCCAGCAGCGTAGTGGCCAGCACAGATACGCAGTATTTT.

The rearrangement uses TRBV4-1 and TRBJ2-1; D gene unclear. The CDR3 is 14 residues long. Per the germline V gene, CDR1 is MGHRA and CDR2 is YSYEKL. The ends were cut back, 0 bases at V and 6 bases at J, with 9 bases in the middle. CDR3 nucleotide sequence: TGCGCCAGCAGCCAAGATCGAGCCTCCAATGAGCAGTTCTTC. This translates into CASSQDRASNEQFF.

On this clone itself: This sample also contains other DNA sequences that code for the same CDR3. V gene TRBV10-2 combines with J gene TRBJ1-5, with D unresolved. With 6 bases removed from V and 0 bases from J, the gap between germline ends came to 6 bases. This CDR3 contains 13 residues. Germline V gene data show CDR1 as WSHSY and CDR2 as SAAADI. CDR3 DNA sequence: TGCGCCAGCAGCCAGAATAGCAATCAGCCCCAGCATTTT. The encoded protein is CASSQNSNQPQHF.

Concerning this clone itself: Other DNA sequences in the sample encode the same CDR3. The chain carries TRBV19 and TRBJ1-5, with D maybe TRBD1 (5 bases). CDR3 size: 14 residues. Germline assignment: CDR1 LNHDA and CDR2 SQIVND (reference sequence). The V end was cut by 2 bases, the J end by 3 bases, with 8 bases between. CDR3 protein: CASSITGLNQPQHF. DNA of the CDR3: TGTGCCAGTAGTATAACAGGCCTCAATCAGCCCCAGCATTTT.